This entry features one T cell receptor (beta chain) sequence. This entry belongs to a study of OX40 agonist ivuxolimab in advanced cancers. Study in general: Two patients with cutaneous melanoma and one with hepatocellular carcinoma, three in total, showed partial responses.

The germline V gene encodes CDR1 MNHNY and CDR2 SVGAGI (reference sequence). This CDR3 region has 11 residues. V was cut by 10 bases and J by 3 bases, with 10 bases left in between. Measured with immunoSEQ multiplex PCR; TCRdb has only the in-frame clones, and not every one. The repertoire consists of around 80,000 clones, with over 75% occurring once and the leading ten covering roughly 3%. The source material was CD4+ or CD8+ T cells sorted from blood, sampled in a trial of the OX40 agonist ivuxolimab. The TCR originated in an adult with an advanced solid tumor such as melanoma, head and neck, liver or kidney cancer. This rearrangement joins TRBV6-6 to TRBJ2-7; D might be TRBD2 (5 bases). The CDR3 DNA is TGTGCCACCAGAGGGCTCTACGAGCAGTACTTC. The encoded protein is CATRGLYEQYF.